The entry below describes one TCR beta chain. One end of the junction is discordant with germline, which a read error may explain. This sample stems from a study of CD8 T cells in Susac syndrome. A quantity of about 0.45 to 1 ug RNA underwent reverse transcription using random hexamers. TCRdb re-called the immunoSEQ multiplex PCR reads with MiXCR, one entry per CDR3 protein. The table records a few hundred thousand distinct CDR3 sequences, 89% of them present only once. The V gene's germline CDR1 is DFQATT and CDR2 SNEGSKA (reference sequence). CDR3 length equals 17 residues. This TCR was recovered from a human donor with multiple sclerosis. The specimen sequenced was CD8+ T cells from PBMCs. The chain joins TRBV20-1 to TRBJ2-7; 9 bases are shared with TRBD2. DNA for the CDR3: TGCAGTGCTAGAGGTTCAGGTCTAGCGGGACTATCCTGCGAGCAGTACTTC. Translated, it gives CSARGSGLAGLSCEQYF.